What follows are 25 T cell receptor beta chains derived from one specimen sequenced in a study of blood T cell repertoires in COVID-19. Only in-frame clones appear in the TCRdb table, and some are missing; sequencing was by immunoSEQ multiplex PCR. The sample lists around 190,000 clones, just over 85% occurring once. The specimen sequenced was peripheral blood. The receptors stem from a man aged 50 to 59 with active or convalescent COVID-19.

The rearrangement joins TRBV5-4 to TRBJ2-2; 8 bases agree with TRBD1. Germline trimming cut 4 bases from V and 4 bases from J; bases unmatched to any gene: 3. Germline V gives CDR1 SGHNT, CDR2 YYREEE (reference sequence). The CDR3 sequence is 14 residues long. CDR3 amino acids: CASSPTGVTGELFF. In DNA, the CDR3 is TGTGCCAGCAGCCCGACAGGGGTCACCGGGGAGCTGTTTTTT.

The chain uses TRBV2 and TRBJ1-2, with D perhaps matching TRBD1 (5 bases). The CDR3 spans 13 residues. V was trimmed by 9 bases and J by 5 bases, leaving 16 bases between them. Germline V lookup: CDR1 SNHLY, CDR2 FYNNEI. Here the CDR3 DNA reads TGTGCCAGTACGCCCCGGGAGGGGTATGGCTACACCTTC. It translates to CASTPREGYGYTF. Together with reference TRBV2 and TRBJ1-2, the CDR3 gives the full variable domain: EPEVTQTPSHQVTQMGQEVILRCVPISNHLYFYWYRQILGQKVEFLVSFYNNEISEKSEIFDDQFSVERPDGSNFTLKIRSTKLEDSAMYFCASTPREGYGYTFGSGTRLTVV.

In this sample, this clone turned up a few times. V gene TRBV30 combines with J gene TRBJ2-1; weak D call: TRBD2 (5 bases). Germline V gene lookup returns CDR1 GTSNPN and CDR2 SVGIG (reference sequence). Trimming left V 6 bases short and J 16 bases short, with 16 bases between. CDR3 length: 10 residues. The CDR3 region has the DNA TGTGCCTGTCAGCTGGCGGGCTTTTTCTTC. Protein product: CACQLAGFFF.

The V gene is TRBV5-1, the J gene TRBJ2-5, with a tentative D call TRBD2 (6 bases). Trimming shortened V by 4 bases and J by 2 bases, and 12 bases separated the two germline ends. The CDR3 has 14 amino acids. CDR1 is SGHRS, CDR2 YFSETQ, per germline. CDR3 DNA: TGCGCCAGCAGCCCCGGGACTTCTCAAGAGACCCAGTACTTC. Translation: CASSPGTSQETQYF.

The chain recombines TRBV27 with TRBJ2-3; 7 nucleotides align to TRBD1. Germline loops: CDR1 MNHEY, CDR2 SMNVEV (reference sequence). J lost 0 bases, V lost 8 bases, and 11 bases had no gene match. The length of the CDR3 is 16 residues. The CDR3 loop reads CASARRQGLSTDTQYF. CDR3 nucleotide sequence: TGTGCCAGCGCAAGACGACAGGGTCTAAGCACAGATACGCAGTATTTT.

V usage is TRBV27 and J usage is TRBJ1-2, with D perhaps matching TRBD1 (6 bases). V shed 2 bases and J shed 4 bases, with 11 bases lying between them. The CDR3 runs 14 residues. The germline V gene has CDR1 MNHEY and CDR2 SMNVEV (reference sequence). CDR3 nucleotides: TGTGCCAGCAGTTTACGAGGGGGTCGCTATGGCTACACCTTC. Its protein is CASSLRGGRYGYTF.

V gene TRBV30 combines with J gene TRBJ1-5; D remains ambiguous. CDR1 GTSNPN and CDR2 SVGIG come from the germline V gene (reference sequence). V lost 2 bases, J lost 7 bases, and 15 bases lay in between. CDR3 length equals 14 residues. CDR3 in DNA: TGTGCCTGGAGTCCCAACCTAAGAGGGCAGCCCCAGCATTTT. It codes for CAWSPNLRGQPQHF.

The gene calls are TRBV6-2 or TRBV6-3 and TRBJ2-7, with a weak D call TRBD1 (5 bases). This CDR3 has 15 residues. Germline CDR1 reads MNHEY; CDR2 reads SVGEGT. V lost 2 bases and J 0 bases, leaving 11 bases between the germline ends. The CDR3 nucleotides read TGTGCCAGCAGTTACCTTGGGGCTGACTCCTACGAGCAGTACTTC. Protein: CASSYLGADSYEQYF.

V is TRBV6-5 and J is TRBJ2-7; weak D call: TRBD1 (6 bases). V dropped 6 bases and J dropped 4 bases, with 19 bases sitting between them. The CDR3 is 15 amino acids. Looked up from germline, CDR1 is MNHEY and CDR2 is SVGAGI. This CDR3 is CASRSTGLSLYEQYF. CDR3 bases: TGTGCCAGCAGATCCACAGGGTTAAGTTTGTACGAGCAGTACTTC.

The J gene is TRBJ1-3, the V gene TRBV4-1, with TRBD1 as a possible D gene (6 bases). The CDR3 is 20 amino acids. Trimming cost V 0 bases and J 3 bases, with 24 bases left between them. Per the germline V gene, CDR1 is MGHRA and CDR2 is YSYEKL. The CDR3 is CASSQDFAPLGGRGGNTIYF. The DNA for the CDR3 is TGCGCCAGCAGCCAAGATTTCGCCCCCCTGGGGGGGCGGGGTGGAAACACCATATATTTT.

V is TRBV5-4 and J is TRBJ1-4, with 8 bases matching TRBD1. The CDR3 consists of 15 residues. The V segment lost 0 bases and the J segment 6 bases; nucleotides outside the gene matches: 4. CDR1 is SGHNT, CDR2 YYREEE, per germline (reference sequence). DNA for the CDR3: TGTGCCAGCAGCTTGGCAGGACAGGGCCATGAAAAACTGTTTTTT. Its protein is CASSLAGQGHEKLFF.

This chain joins TRBV7-6 and TRBJ2-2; 12 nucleotides align to TRBD2. The CDR3 extends over 17 amino acids. The V gene's germline CDR1 is SGHVS and CDR2 FNYEAQ. Trimming took 1 base from V and 3 from J; bases not matched to a gene: 3. The CDR3 region is CASSLGWTSGDTGELFF. The CDR3 DNA follows: TGTGCCAGCAGCTTAGGATGGACTAGCGGGGACACCGGGGAGCTGTTTTTT.

This clone was counted once. The chain couples TRBV11-1 to TRBJ1-2; D gene ambiguous. The V and J ends lost 1 base and 4 bases respectively, with 7 bases between them. CDR1 is SGHAT and CDR2 is FQDESV in the germline V gene (reference sequence). The length of the CDR3 is 13 residues. CDR3 DNA: TGTGCCAGCAGCTTAGGTTTCGGCTATGGCTACACCTTC. This sequence encodes CASSLGFGYGYTF.

V usage is TRBV12-3 or TRBV12-4 and J usage is TRBJ2-3; D is undetermined. V gave up 6 bases and J gave up 5 bases, with 9 bases separating them. The length of the CDR3 is 12 residues. CDR3 sequence (DNA): TGTGCCAGCAGCCGAGATGGAGATACGCAGTATTTT. Encoded protein: CASSRDGDTQYF.

CDR3 sequence reads: CASSTWTGRLSGANVLTF. CDR3 nucleotides: TGCGCCAGCAGCACATGGACAGGGCGTCTCTCTGGGGCCAACGTCCTGACTTTC. The rearrangement joins TRBV5-1 to TRBJ2-6; 8 positions agree with TRBD1. There are 18 residues in the CDR3. The junction had 9 bases not matched to a gene; V was cut back by 4 bases and J by 0 bases. Germline V gives CDR1 SGHRS, CDR2 YFSETQ. Based on the CDR3 plus reference TRBV5-1 and TRBJ2-6, the full variable domain is KAGVTQTPRYLIKTRGQQVTLSCSPISGHRSVSWYQQTPGQGLQFLFEYFSETQRNKGNFPGRFSGRQFSNSRSEMNVSTLELGDSALYLCASSTWTGRLSGANVLTFGAGSRLTVL.

The chain has TRBV6-4 and TRBJ2-1, with 8 bases aligning to TRBD2. This CDR3 is 14 amino acids long. Losses at the gene ends were 2 bases for V and 9 bases for J; bases not matched to a gene: 6. Germline V gives CDR1 MRHNA, CDR2 SNTAGT. DNA of the CDR3: TGTGCCAGCAGTGACGACGGGGGGGCGAGTGAGCAGTTCTTC. As protein: CASSDDGGASEQFF.

The V gene is TRBV5-1, the J gene TRBJ2-7; 7 bases align to TRBD2. Germline V gene sequence: CDR1 SGHRS, CDR2 YFSETQ. The CDR3 is 15 residues long. V shed 0 bases, J shed 6 bases, and the junction held 9 bases outside the gene matches. The CDR3 loop reads CASSLGRGGPLEQYF. The CDR3 DNA follows: TGCGCCAGCAGCTTGGGCCGGGGAGGGCCGCTCGAGCAGTACTTC.

This clone was observed a few times. This CDR3 reads CASSDPRDRANTEAFF. The CDR3 region has the DNA TGTGCCAGCAGTGACCCCCGGGACAGGGCGAACACTGAAGCTTTCTTT. The chain carries TRBV25-1 and TRBJ1-1, with TRBD1 matching 9 bases. With V trimmed by 3 bases and J by 1 base, 6 bases remained unmatched. Per germline, CDR1 MGHDK and CDR2 SYGVNS. The CDR3 is 16 amino acids.

The chain has TRBV21-1 and TRBJ2-7; TRBD2 is the table's D call and was not checked against the DNA. TRBV21-1 is recorded as a pseudogene. The CDR3 consists of 15 residues. Here the CDR3 reads CASSEPGLAGHEQYF. CDR3 sequence (DNA): TGTGCCAGCAGCGAGCCGGGACTAGCGGGACATGAGCAGTACTTC.

The sample holds one count of this clone. The chain combines TRBV25-1 with TRBJ2-2; 7 bases line up with TRBD1. J gave up 7 bases and V 4 bases, and 9 bases lay outside the gene matches. The CDR3 consists of 15 residues. Germline V gene sequence: CDR1 MGHDK, CDR2 SYGVNS. The CDR3 reads CASSATTGKGGELFF. CDR3 bases: TGTGCCAGCAGTGCCACGACAGGGAAAGGCGGGGAGCTGTTTTTT.

J is TRBJ2-1 and V is TRBV9, with 11 bases aligning to TRBD2. The CDR3 is 15 amino acids. The germline CDR1 and CDR2 sequences are SGDLS and YYNGEE. V shed 6 bases and J 6 bases; nucleotides not matched to a gene: 8. For the CDR3, the DNA is TGTGCCAGCAACTTAGCGGGAGGGCCTGGCAATGAGCAGTTCTTC. Translated: CASNLAGGPGNEQFF.

V is TRBV24-1 and J is TRBJ1-2; 8 nucleotides line up with TRBD1. The CDR3 is 17 amino acids. Germline CDR1 KGHDR, CDR2 SFDVKD. Trimming removed 3 bases from V and 9 bases from J; junction bases left unmatched: 17. The CDR3 region is CATSDRTGFLFGGSYTF. CDR3 coding DNA: TGTGCCACCAGTGATCGGACAGGGTTCCTGTTTGGAGGAAGCTACACCTTC.

A single count supports this clone. The gene calls are TRBV3-1 (or the pseudogene TRBV3-2) and TRBJ1-6; D not certain. CDR1 is LGHDT and CDR2 is YNNKEL in the germline V gene (reference sequence). The CDR3 loop spans 15 amino acids. Deletions cut 4 bases from V and 10 bases from J, with 17 bases between. CDR3: CASSPLWTGQSPLHF. The DNA of the CDR3 is TGTGCCAGCAGCCCCTTATGGACTGGTCAATCACCCCTCCACTTT.

CDR3 sequence reads: CASSPGATDTQYF. The CDR3 DNA reads TGTGCCAGCAGTCCAGGGGCCACAGATACGCAGTATTTT. The chain recombines TRBV5-4 with TRBJ2-3; D is perhaps TRBD1 (6 bases). CDR1 is SGHNT and CDR2 is YYREEE in the germline V gene (reference sequence). V was cut by 5 bases and J by 2 bases, with 9 bases left in between. The CDR3 is 13 amino acids.

The chain is built from TRBV7-9 and TRBJ2-3, with a weak D call TRBD1 (5 bases). The ends were cut back, 1 base at V and 7 bases at J, with 15 bases in the middle. Germline values: CDR1 SEHNR, CDR2 FQNEAQ (reference sequence). The CDR3 extends over 15 amino acids. CDR3 loop: CASSLGSGFANTQYF. In DNA form, the CDR3 reads TGTGCCAGCAGCTTAGGATCAGGGTTTGCGAATACGCAGTATTTT.